Listed below are T cell receptor beta chains from one sample, sequenced in a study of blood T cell repertoires in COVID-19. Generated by immunoSEQ multiplex PCR, the TCRdb table keeps only in-frame clones and is missing some. The repertoire holds about 230,000 clones, 81% seen once, with 6% to 9.5% in the top ten. The specimen sequenced was peripheral blood. The receptor set was obtained from an elderly woman with acute or convalescent COVID-19. The CDR3 runs from the conserved cysteine through the conserved F or W. Fields, in order: J gene, clone size, D gene, V gene, CDR3 protein, CDR3 DNA. The D gene is left open where the match is weak. Clone size appears in some rows only: once, few, many, or a class for an expanded clone.

>TRBJ2-1|.|TRBD1|TRBV5-6
CASSPTGTGYNEQFF
TGTGCCAGCAGCCCGACAGGGACGGGCTACAATGAGCAGTTCTTC
>TRBJ2-1|.|TRBD2|TRBV25-1
CASSDDMTSGRWGEQFF
TGTGCCAGCAGTGACGACATGACTAGCGGGAGGTGGGGAGAGCAGTTCTTC
>TRBJ2-1|.|TRBD2|TRBV7-2
CASSTQLAGDNEQFF
TGTGCCAGCAGCACTCAACTAGCGGGCGACAATGAGCAGTTCTTC
>TRBJ2-3|.|.|TRBV30
CAWRGGTGSTGDTQYF
TGTGCCTGGAGGGGAGGGACAGGTTCAACGGGGGATACGCAGTATTTT
>TRBJ2-1|.|.|TRBV10-1
CASSESREPYNEQFF
TGCGCCAGCAGTGAGTCCCGGGAGCCTTACAATGAGCAGTTCTTC
>TRBJ2-7|.|TRBD1|TRBV6-5
CASSLDRGMSYEQYF
TGTGCCAGCAGTCTCGACAGGGGTATGTCCTACGAGCAGTACTTC
>TRBJ1-4|.|.|TRBV9
CASSVGQDNEKLFF
TGTGCCAGCAGCGTAGGACAGGATAATGAAAAACTGTTTTTT
>TRBJ2-5|.|.|TRBV7-9
CASSLFAYQETQYF
TGTGCCAGCAGCTTATTTGCGTACCAAGAGACCCAGTACTTC
>TRBJ2-1|.|.|TRBV21-1
CAACGGSENEQFF
TGTGCCGCCTGCGGCGGATCAGAGAATGAGCAGTTCTTC
>TRBJ1-1|few|.|TRBV11-2
CASSFTGLMNTEAFF
TGTGCCAGCAGCTTCACAGGGCTGATGAACACTGAAGCTTTCTTT
>TRBJ2-3|.|TRBD2|TRBV5-1
CASSHQVRGGRDTQYF
TGCGCCAGCAGCCACCAGGTGCGGGGGGGCCGAGATACGCAGTATTTT
>TRBJ2-5|.|TRBD1|TRBV4-1
CASSQGPGQAQETQYF
TGCGCCAGCAGCCAGGGCCCGGGACAGGCCCAAGAGACCCAGTACTTC
>TRBJ2-2|.|.|TRBV19
CASSSNRENTGELFF
TGTGCCAGTAGTAGCAACAGGGAAAACACCGGGGAGCTGTTTTTT
>TRBJ1-3|.|TRBD1|TRBV9
CASSVVGTGPGNTIYF
TGTGCCAGCAGCGTAGTGGGGACAGGGCCTGGAAACACCATATATTTT
>TRBJ1-1|.|.|TRBV6-2/TRBV6-3
CASSYPDARVNTEAFF
TGTGCCAGCAGTTACCCGGACGCGAGGGTAAACACTGAAGCTTTCTTT
>TRBJ1-1|.|.|TRBV4-1
CASSQEPGVTEAFF
TGCGCCAGCAGCCAAGAACCGGGGGTCACTGAAGCTTTCTTT
>TRBJ2-1|.|.|TRBV6-1
CASSEGYGWFLFF
TGTGCCAGCAGTGAAGGGTACGGGTGGTTCTTGTTCTTC
>TRBJ2-1|few|TRBD1|TRBV19
CAANRDRGDEQFF
TGTGCCGCCAACCGGGACAGGGGCGATGAGCAGTTCTTC
>TRBJ2-5|.|TRBD1|TRBV5-6
CASSAALRDSQETQYF
TGTGCCAGCAGCGCGGCACTCCGGGACAGCCAAGAGACCCAGTACTTC
>TRBJ1-5|.|TRBD1|TRBV7-2
CASSPRTGVSNQPQHF
TGTGCCAGCAGCCCTCGGACAGGGGTCAGCAATCAGCCCCAGCATTTT
>TRBJ2-1|.|.|TRBV6-5
CASSSGRYNEQFF
TGTGCCAGCAGTTCCGGGAGATACAATGAGCAGTTCTTC
>TRBJ2-7|.|TRBD1|TRBV28
CASSGWTGSYEQYF
TGTGCCAGCAGTGGGTGGACAGGGAGTTACGAGCAGTACTTC
>TRBJ2-6|.|.|TRBV6-5
CASSYPQGSGANVLTF
TGTGCCAGCAGTTACCCCCAGGGCTCTGGGGCCAACGTCCTGACTTTC
>TRBJ1-2|.|.|TRBV29-1
CSVVTPTSNGYTF
TGCAGCGTTGTTACCCCCACATCGAACGGCTACACCTTC
>TRBJ2-3|.|TRBD1|TRBV12-3/TRBV12-4
CASSTGADTQYF
TGTGCCAGCAGTACAGGGGCAGATACGCAGTATTTT
>TRBJ1-2|.|TRBD1|TRBV5-5
CASTTGDYGYTF
TGTGCCAGCACTACAGGGGACTATGGCTACACCTTC
>TRBJ1-5|.|.|TRBV6-1
CASSANGVGAVYQPQHF
TGTGCCAGCAGTGCTAACGGCGTGGGGGCGGTCTATCAGCCCCAGCATTTT
>TRBJ1-1|.|.|TRBV5-1
CASSGGAPNTEAFF
TGCGCCAGCAGCGGGGGGGCGCCGAACACTGAAGCTTTCTTT
>TRBJ2-3|.|.|TRBV29-1
CSVERGLGTTDTQYF
TGCAGCGTTGAACGGGGGTTGGGGACCACAGATACGCAGTATTTT
>TRBJ1-1|.|.|TRBV12-3/TRBV12-4
CASTTWEGTEAFF
TGTGCCAGCACCACTTGGGAGGGCACTGAAGCTTTCTTT
>TRBJ1-5|.|.|TRBV6-1
CASSEARDVKNQPQHF
TGTGCCAGCAGTGAAGCCAGGGATGTGAAAAATCAGCCCCAGCATTTT
>TRBJ2-1|.|.|TRBV5-1
CASSLGGLYNEQFF
TGCGCCAGCAGCTTGGGCGGCCTCTACAATGAGCAGTTCTTC